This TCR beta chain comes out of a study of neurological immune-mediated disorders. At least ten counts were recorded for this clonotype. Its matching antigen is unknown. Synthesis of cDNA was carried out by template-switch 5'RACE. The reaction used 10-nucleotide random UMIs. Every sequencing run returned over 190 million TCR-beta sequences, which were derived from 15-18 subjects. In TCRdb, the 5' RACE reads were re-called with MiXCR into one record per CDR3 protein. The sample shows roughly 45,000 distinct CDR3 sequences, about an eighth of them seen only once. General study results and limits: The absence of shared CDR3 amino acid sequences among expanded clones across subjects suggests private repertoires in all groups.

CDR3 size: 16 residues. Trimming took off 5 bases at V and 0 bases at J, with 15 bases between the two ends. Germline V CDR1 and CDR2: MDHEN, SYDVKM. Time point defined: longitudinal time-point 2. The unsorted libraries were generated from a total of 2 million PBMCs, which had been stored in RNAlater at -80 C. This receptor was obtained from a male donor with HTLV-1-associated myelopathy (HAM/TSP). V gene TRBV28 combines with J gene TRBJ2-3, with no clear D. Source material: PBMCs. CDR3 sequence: CASSILKVTSTDTQYF. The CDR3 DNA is TGTGCCAGCAGTATCCTAAAGGTTACTAGCACAGATACGCAGTATTTT.